A single sample is the source of the 6 T cell receptor beta chains below, sequenced in a study of T cell responses to AZD1222 COVID-19 vaccine. TCRdb's copy holds only in-frame clones and misses some; the assay was immunoSEQ multiplex PCR. The sample has about 92,000 clones; more than 75% are singletons. The sample in question was peripheral blood, obtained on day 0 of AZD1222 vaccination. These receptors were collected from an adult in good health.

This chain links TRBV28 with TRBJ1-2; 8 nucleotides line up with TRBD1. The CDR3 runs 13 residues. With 6 bases clipped from V and 8 bases from J, the junction kept 8 bases outside the gene matches. Germline loops: CDR1 MDHEN, CDR2 SYDVKM. The CDR3 region is CASSGQGRKGYTF. In DNA, the CDR3 is TGTGCCAGCAGCGGACAGGGAAGGAAAGGCTACACCTTC.

This clone was picked up a small number of times. The rearrangement links TRBV7-9 to TRBJ1-1; TRBD1 might be the D (6 bases). The V gene lost 3 bases and the J gene lost 6 bases, with 11 bases spanning the gap. The CDR3 extends over 13 amino acids. Per the germline V gene, CDR1 is SEHNR and CDR2 is FQNEAQ (reference sequence). CDR3 protein: CASSLSRGAEAFF. The CDR3 nucleotides read TGTGCCAGCAGCTTGTCCAGGGGAGCTGAAGCTTTCTTT. Looking up the rest from reference TRBV7-9 and TRBJ1-1 gives the full variable domain: DTGVSQNPRHKITKRGQNVTFRCDPISEHNRLYWYRQTLGQGPEFLTYFQNEAQLEKSRLLSDRFSAERPKGSFSTLEIQRTEQGDSAMYLCASSLSRGAEAFFGQGTRLTVV.

This sequence joins TRBV15 and TRBJ1-5, with D possibly matching TRBD1 (5 bases). The germline V gene has CDR1 LNHNV and CDR2 YYDKDF (reference sequence). V lost 9 bases and J lost 4, with 19 bases in between. This CDR3 has 15 residues. The CDR3: CATDPGDGRNQPQHF. CDR3 bases: TGTGCCACTGACCCCGGGGACGGGAGAAATCAGCCCCAGCATTTT.

The V gene is TRBV10-2, the J gene TRBJ2-7, with D maybe TRBD2 (5 bases). CDR3 size: 14 residues. V was trimmed by 9 bases and J by 0 bases, leaving 15 bases between them. Germline CDR1 is WSHSY and CDR2 is SAAADI. CDR3 nucleotides: TGCGCCAGGACCCCCAGCGGATACTCCTACGAGCAGTACTTC. This codes for CARTPSGYSYEQYF.

The chain combines TRBV7-2 with TRBJ1-6; 11 nucleotides line up with TRBD1. The CDR3 extends over 14 amino acids. The V and J ends lost 1 base and 14 bases, in that order; junction bases with no gene match: 4. Germline values: CDR1 SGHTA, CDR2 FQGNSA. The DNA of the CDR3 is TGTGCCAGCAGCTTAGGGACAGGGGGCGAATCCCTCCACTTT. It is translated as CASSLGTGGESLHF.

V usage is TRBV19 and J usage is TRBJ2-3; TRBD1 is a possible D gene (6 bases). The ends were cut back, 5 bases at V and 3 bases at J, with 9 bases in the middle. The CDR3 is made up of 13 amino acids. The germline gives CDR1 LNHDA, CDR2 SQIVND (reference sequence). The CDR3 nucleotides read TGTGCCAGTAGTCTGCAGGGGACAGATACGCAGTATTTT. Translation gives CASSLQGTDTQYF.